The rows below give T cell receptor beta chains drawn from one sample of a study of Graves' ophthalmopathy and Graves' hyperthyroidism. In TCRdb, the multiplex PCR reads were re-called with MiXCR into one record per CDR3 protein. The repertoire holds about 550,000 distinct CDR3 sequences, with roughly 39% as singletons. Sequencing input: peripheral blood or thyroid tissue (not recorded which). The receptor source for this set is an adult man with Graves' hyperthyroidism. The conserved cysteine and the conserved F or W are not part of the CDR3 here.

V gene,CDR3 protein
TRBV5-1,ASNQGNTDTQY
TRBV7-3,ASSLYTGTGGDQPQY
TRBV29-1,TVTGVYGYT
TRBV20-1,SAPAGGADTQY
TRBV7-2,ASSFGGEANEKLF
TRBV7-9,ASSQEQDPSYEQY
TRBV7-2,ASSQGTGIWDKTGELF
TRBV5-8,ASSLGGRGTEAF
TRBV7-2,ASSLVSAEHYEQY
TRBV29-1,SVEAGWGRDTEAF
TRBV10-3,ASSERPISYEQY
TRBV7-2,ASRRLAEGYEQY
TRBV12-3/TRBV12-4,ASSSGQGAPGNTIY
TRBV7-2,ASSPSGLAGGPGDTQY
TRBV24-1,ATSEGNTQY
TRBV6-6,ASGALGPQH
TRBV29-1,SVARGSTYEQY
TRBV10-3,AISRMTGVGSGNTIY
TRBV5-8,ASSDGPTSVTEAF
TRBV2,ASRGSGGDNEQY
TRBV29-1,SASTGGDGYT
TRBV20-1,SARQGVDSPLH
TRBV7-2,ASSLNRVDYEQY
TRBV24-1,ATSDLEGASTDTQY
TRBV29-1,SVASGSTNQPQH
TRBV7-9,ASSLADQETQY
TRBV20-1,SSRSRGRPEAF
TRBV25-1,ASSEGGAGANVLT
TRBV5-8,ASSFGQAGWGNTGELF
TRBV6-1,ASRKDWGLNSPLH
TRBV15,ASSSSDPWAAANEKLF
TRBV6-1,ASSPAHEQY
TRBV20-1,SARLSWEQY
TRBV7-9,ASSPSHLAGHTQETQY
TRBV5-4,ASSHRQGANYGYT
TRBV7-9,ASSHPGTGKATGELF
TRBV7-3,ASSSRRVGVNTEAF
TRBV3-1,ASSQGIYSNQPQH
TRBV29-1,SHRDGNYEQY
TRBV5-5,ASSTSGNQPQH
TRBV27,ASSPGQGLRTEAF
TRBV6-5,ASSYSSTSGNTIY
TRBV5-1,ASNIEDGQGVTEAF
TRBV7-2,ASSLSYREVNEQY
TRBV7-9,ASSLEHSNTEAF
TRBV12-3/TRBV12-4,ASSQAGLAGIEQY
TRBV28,ASSFLQGGNQPQY
TRBV7-9,ASSSLGPGGELF